The 29 T cell receptor beta chains in this list originate from one sample, sequenced in a study of CD8 T cells in ankylosing spondylitis. Their antigens remain unidentified. Findings and caveats of the study: A TCR beta motif made of several highly homologous variants seemed typical of ankylosing spondylitis blood.

TCRdb independently ran MiXCR on the 5' RACE reads; one entry per CDR3 protein. Here the sample spans more than 400,000 distinct CDR3 sequences, about 5.4% being singletons. Sequences were obtained from blood, either unsorted or a sorted T cell fraction (not recorded which). The receptors shown here come from a male donor with ankylosing spondylitis.

The V and J genes are TRBV7-2 and TRBJ2-2; the D is unclear. The CDR3 sequence is 13 residues long. Trimming pared 2 bases from V and 9 bases from J, leaving 10 bases between. CDR1 is SGHTA, CDR2 FQGNSA, per germline. The CDR3 loop reads CASSLRLGRELFF. DNA for the CDR3: TGTGCCAGCAGCTTAAGGCTGGGCCGGGAGCTGTTTTTT.

Many counts were recorded for this clonotype. V and J are TRBV12-3 or TRBV12-4 and TRBJ2-2; 8 positions agree with TRBD2. CDR3 length equals 15 residues. Trimming removed 3 bases from V and 4 bases from J; junction bases left unmatched: 4. The CDR3, as DNA: TGTGCCAGCAGTTTTGGGCTAGCGGGCACCGGGGAGCTGTTTTTT. Protein sequence: CASSFGLAGTGELFF.

This clonotype was found many times. This chain links TRBV29-1 with TRBJ2-3, with D unclear. Germline CDR1 is SQVTM and CDR2 is ANQGSEA. The CDR3 is made up of 12 amino acids. V was cut by 5 bases and J by 4 bases, with 10 bases left in between. CDR3 region: CSVLGVADTQYF. CDR3 nucleotide sequence: TGCAGCGTTCTAGGAGTGGCAGATACGCAGTATTTT.

In its sample, this clonotype was seen many times. The chain links TRBV7-2 to TRBJ2-7; D unclear. Trimming took off 5 bases at V and 2 bases at J, with 10 bases between the two ends. The germline V gene has CDR1 SGHTA and CDR2 FQGNSA. This CDR3 comprises 13 residues. For the CDR3, the DNA is TGTGCCAGCAGCCTAACGATCCCCTACGAGCAGTACTTC. This gives the protein CASSLTIPYEQYF.

This clonotype came up a few times. The chain links TRBV6-2 or TRBV6-3 to TRBJ2-6; D could derive from TRBD1 or TRBD2 (5 bases each). Germline CDR1 reads MNHEY; CDR2 reads SVGEGT. The CDR3 covers 20 residues. Trimming stripped 4 bases from V and 2 bases from J, with 24 bases between. Written as DNA, the CDR3 is TGTGCCAGCAGTTTCTTGTACCGGGACCCCTTTCACCCTGGGGCCAACGTCCTGACTTTC. This sequence encodes CASSFLYRDPFHPGANVLTF.

This clonotype has ten or more counts. The chain links TRBV9 to TRBJ2-6; D might be TRBD2 (5 bases). Trimming removed 4 bases at V and 4 bases at J, with 15 bases between. The V gene's germline CDR1 is SGDLS and CDR2 YYNGEE. This CDR3 spans 16 amino acids. The CDR3 DNA reads as TGTGCCAGCAGCCCCCCGGGGTGGAGCGGGGCCAACGTCCTGACTTTC. Translation gives CASSPPGWSGANVLTF.

At least ten counts were recorded for this clonotype. This sequence joins TRBV5-1 and TRBJ1-5, with TRBD1 matching 7 bases. This CDR3 has 13 residues. After removal of 0 bases from V and 9 bases from J, the junction contained 3 bases not matched to a gene. Germline CDR1 reads SGHRS; CDR2 reads YFSETQ. Here the CDR3 DNA reads TGCGCCAGCAGCTTGGGTACAGGGGCGCCCCAGCATTTT. This translates into CASSLGTGAPQHF.

This clonotype was seen ten or more times. The chain has TRBV5-1 and TRBJ1-6, with D maybe TRBD1 (5 bases). Germline CDR1 SGHRS, CDR2 YFSETQ. Trimming cost V 2 bases and J 7 bases, with 16 bases left between them. The CDR3 is 16 amino acids. The chain's CDR3 is CASSFTTGTLNSPLHF. As DNA, the CDR3 is TGCGCCAGCAGCTTTACCACCGGGACTCTCAATTCACCCCTCCACTTT.

This clonotype was observed many times. The rearrangement joins TRBV6-2 or TRBV6-3 to TRBJ1-1, with 10 positions matching TRBD1. Trimming removed 1 base from V and 5 bases from J; junction bases left unmatched: 1. This CDR3 contains 14 residues. Germline CDR1 is MNHEY and CDR2 is SVGEGT. The CDR3 reads CASSYWDRGTEAFF. The CDR3 bases are TGTGCCAGCAGTTACTGGGACAGGGGAACTGAAGCTTTCTTT.

Ten or more counts support this clonotype. V usage is TRBV24-1 and J usage is TRBJ1-4, with unresolved D. The CDR3 covers 15 residues. The V end was cut by 5 bases, the J end by 8 bases, with 17 bases between. Germline CDR1 reads KGHDR; CDR2 reads SFDVKD. CDR3 region: CATSGPKEGFEKLFF. CDR3 nucleotide sequence: TGTGCCACCAGTGGCCCCAAGGAGGGCTTCGAAAAACTGTTTTTT.

This clonotype occurred many times. The V and J genes are TRBV20-1 and TRBJ1-1; D unclear. CDR3 length: 13 amino acids. Per germline, CDR1 DFQATT and CDR2 SNEGSKA (reference sequence). V lost 4 bases and J 8 bases, leaving 17 bases between the germline ends. The CDR3, as DNA: TGCAGTGCTATGGGTGAAAAAATAGGGGAAGCTTTCTTT. Translating it yields CSAMGEKIGEAFF.

This clonotype was found many times. This chain links TRBV10-1 with TRBJ2-5; maybe TRBD1 (5 bases). From germline, CDR1 is WNHNN and CDR2 SYGVQD (reference sequence). V lost 0 bases and J 4 bases, leaving 12 bases between the germline ends. The CDR3 totals 15 residues. CDR3 amino acids: CASSESSGFGETQYF. Here the CDR3 DNA reads TGCGCCAGCAGTGAGTCATCAGGGTTCGGAGAGACCCAGTACTTC.

This clonotype was seen repeatedly, ten times or more. The chain recombines TRBV25-1 with TRBJ2-3; 9 nucleotides align to TRBD1. The V segment lost 3 bases and the J segment 3 bases; nucleotides outside the gene matches: 4. CDR3 length: 15 amino acids. CDR1 is MGHDK, CDR2 SYGVNS, per germline. The chain's CDR3 is CASSDTGGRTDTQYF. The CDR3 region has the DNA TGTGCCAGCAGTGATACAGGGGGCAGGACAGATACGCAGTATTTT.

As concerns this clonotype: This may arise from a read error, as a much more abundant clone is one base away. The rearrangement joins TRBV20-1 to TRBJ1-1; 10 bases align to TRBD1. The CDR3 runs 13 residues. Per the germline V gene, CDR1 is DFQATT and CDR2 is SNEGSKA (reference sequence). J gave up 7 bases and V 6 bases, and 8 bases lay outside the gene matches. Here the CDR3 DNA reads TGCAGTGCAATATGGACAGGGGGAAGTGAAGCTTTCTTT. Protein sequence: CSAIWTGGSEAFF.

This clonotype was seen many times. The chain carries TRBV10-3 and TRBJ2-7; unclear D gene. V lost 3 bases to trimming and J lost 5 bases, with 5 bases between them. The germline V gene has CDR1 ENHRY and CDR2 SYGVKD. This CDR3 comprises 11 residues. CDR3 nucleotide sequence: TGTGCCATCAGTGATATTGACGAGCAGTACTTC. Residues: CAISDIDEQYF.

In this sample, this clonotype turned up many times. The chain is built from TRBV4-3 and TRBJ2-1; 8 bases match TRBD1. The CDR3 has 15 amino acids. Trimming at V came to 3 bases and at J to 7 bases, leaving 8 bases not matched to a gene. The germline CDR1 and CDR2 sequences are LGHNA and YSLEER. The CDR3 nucleotides read TGCGCCAGCAGCCAGGGGCAGGGGGCGAGAAATGAGCAGTTCTTC. This codes for CASSQGQGARNEQFF.

The chain links TRBV20-1 to TRBJ2-3, with 12 bases aligning to TRBD2. Germline V lookup: CDR1 DFQATT, CDR2 SNEGSKA (reference sequence). The CDR3 runs to 16 residues. V dropped 1 base and J dropped 4; count of bases not matched to a gene: 6. DNA for the CDR3: TGCAGTGCTAGAGTAACTAGCGGGGGGTGGGCAGATACGCAGTATTTT. Translated, it gives CSARVTSGGWADTQYF.

The sample holds many counts of this clonotype. The chain links TRBV6-1 to TRBJ1-2; D remains unclear. CDR1 MNHNS and CDR2 SASEGT come from the germline V gene. This CDR3 spans 14 amino acids. V was pared by 6 bases and J by 3 bases, with 14 bases between. The chain's CDR3 is CASRSTEGHYGYTF. The CDR3, as DNA: TGTGCCAGCAGATCGACGGAAGGGCACTATGGCTACACCTTC.

This clonotype was picked up many times. The chain uses TRBV12-3 or TRBV12-4 and TRBJ2-1, with D possibly matching TRBD1 (6 bases). The CDR3 loop spans 14 amino acids. With 1 base removed from V and 7 bases from J, the gap between germline ends came to 11 bases. CDR3: CASSLEGVWNEQFF. In nucleotides, the CDR3 is TGTGCCAGCAGTTTAGAGGGGGTTTGGAATGAGCAGTTCTTC.

This clonotype appeared a few times. The chain uses TRBV9 and TRBJ2-3; D call uncertain. Looked up from germline, CDR1 is SGDLS and CDR2 is YYNGEE. V gave up 0 bases and J gave up 6 bases, with 8 bases separating them. CDR3 length: 13 amino acids. CDR3 region: CASSVVVGDTQYF. CDR3 coding DNA: TGTGCCAGCAGCGTAGTCGTTGGGGATACGCAGTATTTT.

At least ten counts were recorded for this clonotype. The V and J genes are TRBV7-4 and TRBJ2-1, with D unclear. Germline V gene lookup returns CDR1 SGHVT and CDR2 SQSDAQ. Trimming removed 2 bases at V and 5 bases at J, with 10 bases between. This CDR3 has 14 amino acids. The CDR3 protein is CASSLRELDNEQFF. CDR3 in DNA: TGTGCCAGCAGCTTAAGGGAACTGGACAATGAGCAGTTCTTC.

This clonotype was seen many times. This chain links TRBV20-1 with TRBJ1-3, with 8 bases lining up with TRBD1. CDR1 DFQATT and CDR2 SNEGSKA come from the germline V gene (reference sequence). V was pared by 0 bases and J by 3 bases, with 10 bases of the junction left unmatched. CDR3 length: 17 amino acids. The CDR3 DNA follows: TGCAGTGCTAGAGATCTCTTGGACAGGGCTGGTGGAAACACCATATATTTT. This encodes CSARDLLDRAGGNTIYF.

There are many counts of this clonotype. A read error may account for a junction end that differs from germline. The chain uses TRBV5-5 and TRBJ1-2; D is uncertain. Germline-derived CDR1 and CDR2 are SGHKS and YYEKEE (reference sequence). The CDR3 loop spans 12 amino acids. CDR3 amino acids: CASSLFTADGPF. For the CDR3, the DNA is TGTGCCAGCAGCTTATTCACAGCCGATGGGCCCTTC.

This clonotype has ten or more counts. This chain joins TRBV12-3 or TRBV12-4 and TRBJ2-1; no clear D. CDR3 length equals 15 residues. The V and J ends lost 1 base and 6 bases respectively, with 13 bases between them. Here the CDR3 DNA reads TGTGCCAGCAGTTTAGTGGAGCCTAACAGCAATGAGCAGTTCTTC. Encoded protein: CASSLVEPNSNEQFF.

This clonotype appeared a few times. The chain links TRBV6-1 to TRBJ1-1, with 7 bases identical to TRBD1. The V gene's germline CDR1 is MNHNS and CDR2 SASEGT. The J segment lost 5 bases and the V segment lost 2 bases, leaving 5 bases of the junction unmatched. This CDR3 spans 14 amino acids. This chain's CDR3 is CASSEYSGQTEAFF. CDR3 in DNA: TGTGCCAGCAGTGAATACTCGGGACAGACTGAAGCTTTCTTT.

The rearrangement links TRBV28 to TRBJ2-5, with TRBD1 matching over 7 bases. V shed 6 bases, J shed 1 base, and the junction held 5 bases outside the gene matches. The V gene's germline CDR1 is MDHEN and CDR2 SYDVKM. This CDR3 is 14 amino acids long. The CDR3 sequence is CASRETGPQETQYF. The CDR3 bases are TGTGCCAGCAGAGAGACAGGGCCCCAAGAGACCCAGTACTTC. Looking up the rest from reference TRBV28 and TRBJ2-5 gives the full variable domain: DVKVTQSSRYLVKRTGEKVFLECVQDMDHENMFWYRQDPGLGLRLIYFSYDVKMKEKGDIPEGYSVSREKKERFSLILESASTNQTSMYLCASRETGPQETQYFGPGTRLLVL.

This clonotype was seen ten or more times. This chain uses TRBV6-1 with TRBJ1-1, with D possibly TRBD1 on 5 matching bases. There are 15 residues in the CDR3. Germline CDR1 is MNHNS and CDR2 is SASEGT. V lost 7 bases to trimming and J lost 3 bases, with 18 bases between them. CDR3 DNA: TGTGCCAGCACCCGGGTCGGGGGTGTCGACACTGAAGCTTTCTTT. This translates into CASTRVGGVDTEAFF.

In its sample, this clonotype was seen many times. V usage is TRBV5-1 and J usage is TRBJ2-5; either TRBD1 or TRBD2 may fit D (8 bases each). The CDR3 consists of 16 residues. CDR1 is SGHRS and CDR2 is YFSETQ in the germline V gene. Trimming pared 4 bases from V and 1 base from J, leaving 17 bases between. CDR3 sequence (DNA): TGCGCCAGCAGCACAGGGGGACTAGTCGGCCAAGAGACCCAGTACTTC. It codes for CASSTGGLVGQETQYF.

This clonotype came up many times. The rearrangement uses TRBV27 and TRBJ1-1; unclear D gene. The CDR3 loop spans 13 amino acids. Germline V CDR1 and CDR2: MNHEY, SMNVEV (reference sequence). With 5 bases removed from V and 2 bases from J, the gap between germline ends came to 9 bases. CDR3 region: CASSMGLNTEAFF. The CDR3 nucleotides read TGTGCCAGCAGTATGGGCCTCAACACTGAAGCTTTCTTT.